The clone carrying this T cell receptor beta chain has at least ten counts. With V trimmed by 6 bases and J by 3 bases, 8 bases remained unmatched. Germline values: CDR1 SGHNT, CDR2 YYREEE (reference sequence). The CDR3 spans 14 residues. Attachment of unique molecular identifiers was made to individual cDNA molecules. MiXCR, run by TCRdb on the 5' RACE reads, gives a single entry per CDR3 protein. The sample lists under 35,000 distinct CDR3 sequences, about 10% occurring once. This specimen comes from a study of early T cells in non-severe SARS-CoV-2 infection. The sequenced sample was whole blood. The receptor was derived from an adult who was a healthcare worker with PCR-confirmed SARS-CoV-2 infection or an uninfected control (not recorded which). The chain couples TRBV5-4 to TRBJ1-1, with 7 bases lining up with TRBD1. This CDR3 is CASTPRDSYTEAFF. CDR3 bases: TGTGCCAGCACCCCCCGGGACAGCTACACTGAAGCTTTCTTT.